The 16 T cell receptor beta chains presented below share a single source sample, sequenced in a study of PD-1 blockade in classical Hodgkin lymphoma. Documented time point: cycle 4 day 1 (C4D1), after about 6 weeks of nivolumab. Every patient had relapsed following autologous stem cell transplantation, and cohorts differed in brentuximab vedotin exposure. The protocol was immunoSEQ multiplex PCR, while the TCRdb copy is restricted to in-frame clones and leaves out a portion. This sample has 20,000 to 25,000 clones, with around 70% found just once. The material sequenced was peripheral blood mononuclear cells (PBMCs), taken before the fourth cycle of nivolumab. The receptor set was obtained from a human donor with classical Hodgkin lymphoma.

The chain carries TRBV28 and TRBJ1-2; D remains ambiguous. The CDR3 has 13 amino acids. Trimming cost V 6 bases and J 4 bases, with 12 bases left between them. CDR1 and CDR2 from the germline V gene are MDHEN and SYDVKM. This CDR3 is CASSPQPTYGYTF. CDR3 bases: TGTGCCAGCAGCCCACAGCCTACCTATGGCTACACCTTC.

The rearrangement links TRBV9 to TRBJ1-5, with 7 positions matching TRBD1. The length of the CDR3 is 16 residues. V lost 2 bases to trimming and J lost 1 base; unmatched junction nucleotides: 6. The V gene's germline CDR1 is SGDLS and CDR2 YYNGEE. CDR3 sequence (DNA): TGTGCCAGCAGCGTTACCGGGACAGTGAGCAATCAGCCCCAGCATTTT. Its translation is CASSVTGTVSNQPQHF. The full variable domain, its missing parts supplied by reference TRBV9 and TRBJ1-5, is DSGVTQTPKHLITATGQRVTLRCSPRSGDLSVYWYQQSLDQGLQFLIQYYNGEERAKGNILERFSAQQFPDLHSELNLSSLELGDSALYFCASSVTGTVSNQPQHFGDGTRLSIL.

The V gene is TRBV6-1, the J gene TRBJ2-7; unclear D gene. The germline V and J ends were trimmed by 5 bases and 6 bases, with 11 bases remaining between them. Looked up from germline, CDR1 is MNHNS and CDR2 is SASEGT. The CDR3 is made up of 12 amino acids. The CDR3 sequence is CASSLWVGEQYF. Here the CDR3 DNA reads TGTGCCAGCAGTTTATGGGTTGGCGAGCAGTACTTC.

The chain links TRBV27 to TRBJ2-7; D could derive from TRBD1 or TRBD2 (5 bases each). The length of the CDR3 is 15 residues. With 3 bases removed from V and 5 bases from J, the gap between germline ends came to 17 bases. CDR1 and CDR2 (germline): MNHEY, SMNVEV (reference sequence). The CDR3 DNA reads as TGTGCCAGCAGTTTCGCTGGGACCAGCCCCAACGAGCAGTACTTC. Its translation is CASSFAGTSPNEQYF.

The V call is TRBV7-7, the J call TRBJ2-2; D unclear. CDR1 is SSHAT and CDR2 is FNYEAQ in the germline V gene (reference sequence). The CDR3 is 13 residues long. The germline V and J ends were trimmed by 6 bases and 6 bases, with 11 bases remaining between them. The CDR3 DNA reads as TGTGCCAGCAGTGCTAATTCGGCCGGGGAGCTGTTTTTT. Amino acid sequence: CASSANSAGELFF.

This clone was observed a few times. The V gene is TRBV5-4, the J gene TRBJ1-1; D might be TRBD1 (5 bases). Germline V gene data show CDR1 as SGHNT and CDR2 as YYREEE (reference sequence). With 0 bases removed from V and 0 bases from J, the gap between germline ends came to 9 bases. The CDR3 is 15 residues long. CDR3 sequence: CASSLAGRVNTEAFF. The CDR3 region has the DNA TGTGCCAGCAGCTTGGCAGGCAGGGTGAACACTGAAGCTTTCTTT.

The rearrangement uses TRBV6-5 and TRBJ2-7; perhaps TRBD2 as D (7 bases). Trimming cost V 6 bases and J 1 base, with 10 bases left between them. Per the germline V gene, CDR1 is MNHEY and CDR2 is SVGAGI. This CDR3 comprises 13 residues. The DNA of the CDR3 is TGTGCCAGCAGAAGGGGGGGTTCCTACGAGCAGTACTTC. Protein sequence: CASRRGGSYEQYF.

The chain links TRBV6-5 to TRBJ1-1, with D hard to call. The CDR3 is 14 amino acids. V lost 4 bases, J lost 1 base, and 10 bases lay in between. CDR1 and CDR2 from the germline V gene are MNHEY and SVGAGI. Written as DNA, the CDR3 is TGTGCCAGCAGTTCAAGAGAAACGAACACTGAAGCTTTCTTT. This codes for CASSSRETNTEAFF.

The rearrangement uses TRBV7-6 and TRBJ1-1; 8 bases agree with TRBD1. The CDR3 totals 14 residues. V gave up 6 bases and J gave up 4 bases; unmatched junction bases: 7. Germline V gene data show CDR1 as SGHVS and CDR2 as FNYEAQ. For the CDR3, the DNA is TGTGCCAGCAGGCGCACTCAGGGGGCCACTGAAGCTTTCTTT. It codes for CASRRTQGATEAFF.

V usage is TRBV5-1 and J usage is TRBJ1-6, with 9 bases fitting TRBD1. With 1 base clipped from V and 8 bases from J, the junction kept 4 bases outside the gene matches. In germline, CDR1 is SGHRS, CDR2 YFSETQ. This CDR3 has 15 amino acids. CDR3 protein: CASSLTGQGYSPLHF. The CDR3 region has the DNA TGCGCCAGCAGCTTGACCGGACAGGGGTATTCACCCCTCCACTTT.

V usage is TRBV9 and J usage is TRBJ1-2, with D hard to call. The V end was cut by 1 base, the J end by 5 bases, with 12 bases between. CDR3 length equals 14 residues. Germline V gives CDR1 SGDLS, CDR2 YYNGEE. CDR3 nucleotides: TGTGCCAGCAGCGTAACAAGAGGAGGGTATGGCTACACCTTC. As protein: CASSVTRGGYGYTF.

This chain joins TRBV28 and TRBJ1-2; 9 positions match TRBD1. V was pared by 6 bases and J by 5 bases, with 10 bases of the junction left unmatched. The CDR3 has 15 amino acids. Germline CDR1 and CDR2: MDHEN and SYDVKM. The CDR3 sequence: CASRPTGGPFYGYTF. The CDR3 bases are TGTGCCAGCAGACCTACAGGGGGCCCCTTTTATGGCTACACCTTC.

V is TRBV7-2 and J is TRBJ2-1; D uncertain. V was shortened by 1 base and J by 1 base, with 8 bases between the two germline ends. This CDR3 has 15 amino acids. Germline V lookup: CDR1 SGHTA, CDR2 FQGNSA. The CDR3 loop is CASSLVFGSYNEQFF. The CDR3 nucleotides read TGTGCCAGCAGCTTAGTTTTCGGGTCCTACAATGAGCAGTTCTTC.

This chain connects TRBV12-5 to TRBJ2-3; 12 nucleotides match TRBD2. Germline V lookup: CDR1 LGHNT, CDR2 FRNRAP. The CDR3 sequence is 17 residues long. The trim removed 5 bases at V and 0 bases at J, leaving 6 bases unmatched. The chain's CDR3 is CASGKGLAGSSTDTQYF. The CDR3 coding sequence is TGTGCTAGTGGTAAAGGACTAGCGGGATCTAGCACAGATACGCAGTATTTT.

The V and J genes are TRBV27 and TRBJ1-1; D not resolved. Germline lookup yields CDR1 MNHEY and CDR2 SMNVEV (reference sequence). Deletions cut 5 bases from V and 4 bases from J, with 14 bases between. This CDR3 comprises 14 residues. This chain's CDR3 is CASSDRWVSTEAFF. CDR3 sequence (DNA): TGTGCCAGCAGTGACCGATGGGTCAGCACTGAAGCTTTCTTT.

The gene calls are TRBV9 and TRBJ2-3; TRBD1 or TRBD2 may be the D gene (5 bases each). The CDR3 is made up of 14 amino acids. CDR1 and CDR2 (germline): SGDLS, YYNGEE. The V end lost 3 bases, the J end lost 5 bases, and 13 bases lay between the germline ends. The CDR3 nucleotides read TGTGCCAGCAGCGCCGGGGCGCGAGTAGATACGCAGTATTTT. Protein product: CASSAGARVDTQYF. The whole variable domain, filled in from reference TRBV9 and TRBJ2-3, reads DSGVTQTPKHLITATGQRVTLRCSPRSGDLSVYWYQQSLDQGLQFLIQYYNGEERAKGNILERFSAQQFPDLHSELNLSSLELGDSALYFCASSAGARVDTQYFGPGTRLTVL.